Each of the 26 T cell receptor beta chains below was sequenced from the same sample in a study of blood T cells in healthy people across ages. Through a sample-barcoded 5' primer and a J-beta primer mix, a second PCR was run for roughly 7 to 11 cycles. TCRdb passed the 5' RACE reads through MiXCR, listing each CDR3 protein once. The sample holds more than 1.4 million distinct CDR3 sequences, roughly 40% seen once. The sample taken for sequencing was blood. The receptor set was obtained from a woman aged 18-29 years in good health.

DNA of the CDR3: TGTGCCAGCAGCGTGGACCGTCTTACGGACGAGCAGTACTTC. Translated: CASSVDRLTDEQYF. This sequence joins TRBV7-8 and TRBJ2-4; no reliable D call. The DNA end is a closer match to TRBJ2-7, so the J assignment may be wrong. The CDR3 loop spans 14 amino acids. Germline CDR1 is SGHVS and CDR2 is FQNEAQ.

This clonotype was detected a few times. The chain combines TRBV6-1 with TRBJ1-1, with D uncertain. Trimming took off 4 bases at V and 12 bases at J, with 18 bases between the two ends. Germline CDR1 MNHNS, CDR2 SASEGT. The CDR3 totals 13 residues. The CDR3 reads CASSVYMSPRTFF. The CDR3 nucleotides are TGTGCCAGCAGTGTCTATATGTCCCCCCGAACTTTCTTT.

J is TRBJ2-3 and V is TRBV28; D unclear. Trimming pared 2 bases from V and 5 bases from J, leaving 8 bases between. Germline values: CDR1 MDHEN, CDR2 SYDVKM. The CDR3 is made up of 13 amino acids. CDR3: CASSLRVGDTQYF. The CDR3 nucleotides are TGTGCCAGCAGTTTAAGGGTCGGAGATACGCAGTATTTT.

This clonotype was detected a few times. The chain is built from TRBV11-1 and TRBJ2-3; 9 nucleotides align to TRBD2. Trimming at V came to 8 bases and at J to 4 bases, leaving 7 bases not matched to a gene. The CDR3 is 14 amino acids. Germline-derived CDR1 and CDR2 are SGHAT and FQDESV (reference sequence). The CDR3 DNA reads TGTGCCAGCGGGCGTAGCGGGGGACCAGATACGCAGTATTTT. This codes for CASGRSGGPDTQYF.

This clonotype has just a few counts. The chain employs TRBV29-1 and TRBJ2-1, with TRBD2 matching over 11 bases. Germline-derived CDR1 and CDR2 are SQVTM and ANQGSEA. V lost 3 bases, J lost 5 bases, and 12 bases stayed unmatched. CDR3 length: 17 amino acids. In DNA form, the CDR3 reads TGCAGCGTTGATAACTATCGTCTAGCGGGAGGAAACAATGAGCAGTTCTTC. The encoded protein is CSVDNYRLAGGNNEQFF.

The table lists this clonotype with a few counts. The genes are TRBV29-1 and TRBJ2-7; D gene ambiguous. Germline V gives CDR1 SQVTM, CDR2 ANQGSEA. V lost 5 bases and J lost 3, with 8 bases in between. The CDR3 has 11 amino acids. The CDR3: CSVSTRYEQYF. CDR3 DNA sequence: TGCAGCGTTTCGACTCGCTACGAGCAGTACTTC.

This clonotype has only a few counts. The V gene is TRBV6-5, the J gene TRBJ2-5; TRBD2 is a possible D gene (5 bases). V was pared by 0 bases and J by 2 bases, with 10 bases between. Germline-derived CDR1 and CDR2 are MNHEY and SVGAGI. The CDR3 sequence is 15 residues long. CDR3 sequence reads: CASSYSGGDQETQYF. The CDR3 bases are TGTGCCAGCAGTTACTCCGGAGGCGATCAAGAGACCCAGTACTTC.

This clonotype was found a few times. The genes are TRBV28 and TRBJ1-2; D is unclear. The V gene's germline CDR1 is MDHEN and CDR2 SYDVKM. This CDR3 is 14 amino acids long. The germline V and J ends were trimmed by 6 bases and 2 bases, with 13 bases remaining between them. This CDR3 is CASSIKAANYGYTF. Here the CDR3 DNA reads TGTGCCAGCAGCATCAAAGCGGCGAACTATGGCTACACCTTC.

The gene calls are TRBV7-2 and TRBJ2-1, with 8 bases identical to TRBD2. Trimming took 7 bases from V and 7 from J; bases not matched to a gene: 27. Germline V gives CDR1 SGHTA, CDR2 FQGNSA. The CDR3 contains 20 residues. CDR3 amino acids: CASIPWVVRAGTSRRNEQFF. As DNA, the CDR3 is TGTGCCAGCATCCCCTGGGTGGTTCGGGCGGGGACTAGTCGGCGAAATGAGCAGTTCTTC. Full variable domain (missing parts from reference TRBV7-2 and TRBJ2-1): GAGVSQSPSNKVTEKGKDVELRCDPISGHTALYWYRQSLGQGLEFLIYFQGNSAPDKSGLPSDRFSAERTGGSVSTLTIQRTQQEDSAVYLCASIPWVVRAGTSRRNEQFFGPGTRLTVL.

The chain is built from TRBV2 and TRBJ2-5; 11 nucleotides match TRBD2. Germline V lookup: CDR1 SNHLY, CDR2 FYNNEI. The length of the CDR3 is 20 residues. Unmatched junction bases numbered 18, after V lost 5 bases and J lost 1 base. The CDR3 here is CASSPDVALLAGVRQETQYF. CDR3 bases: TGTGCCAGCAGTCCCGACGTCGCTCTACTAGCGGGGGTACGCCAAGAGACCCAGTACTTC.

This clonotype turned up a few times. The CDR3 sequence is CASRPSVWLAGETQYF. CDR3 DNA sequence: TGTGCCAGCAGGCCTTCCGTTTGGCTAGCGGGAGAGACCCAGTACTTC. This sequence joins TRBV5-5 and TRBJ2-5, with TRBD2 identical over 8 bases. The CDR3 contains 16 residues. The ends lost 5 bases at V and 4 bases at J; junction bases unmatched: 13. Germline V gives CDR1 SGHKS, CDR2 YYEKEE (reference sequence).

A note on this clonotype: A much larger clone differs by one base, so this may be a read error. CDR3 in amino acids: CASILQADTQYF. The CDR3 DNA reads as TGTGCCAGCATCTTGCAAGCCGATACGCAGTATTTT. This sequence joins TRBV5-6 and TRBJ2-3; D gene uncertain. Germline V CDR1 and CDR2: SGHDT, YYEEEE. The CDR3 is made up of 12 amino acids.

The rearrangement joins TRBV13 to TRBJ2-7; 10 bases fit TRBD1. CDR3 length: 17 amino acids. The V and J ends lost 6 bases and 3 bases, in that order; junction bases with no gene match: 14. Germline values: CDR1 PRHDT, CDR2 FYEKMQ (reference sequence). The CDR3 loop is CASSPRWGQGSSYEQYF. CDR3 nucleotide sequence: TGTGCCAGCAGTCCCCGCTGGGGACAGGGGTCGAGCTACGAGCAGTACTTC.

V usage is TRBV7-9 and J usage is TRBJ2-1, with 9 positions matching TRBD1. CDR1 SEHNR and CDR2 FQNEAQ come from the germline V gene (reference sequence). CDR3 size: 14 residues. The J segment lost 7 bases and the V segment lost 4 bases, leaving 5 bases of the junction unmatched. DNA for the CDR3: TGTGCCAGCAGCTCATGGACAGGGGATAATGAGCAGTTCTTC. Protein sequence: CASSSWTGDNEQFF. Full variable domain (missing parts from reference TRBV7-9 and TRBJ2-1): DTGVSQNPRHKITKRGQNVTFRCDPISEHNRLYWYRQTLGQGPEFLTYFQNEAQLEKSRLLSDRFSAERPKGSFSTLEIQRTEQGDSAMYLCASSSWTGDNEQFFGPGTRLTVL.

The chain is built from TRBV15 and TRBJ1-2; a possible D gene is TRBD1 (6 bases). The V and J ends lost 5 bases and 3 bases respectively, with 13 bases between them. This CDR3 comprises 14 residues. Germline CDR1 reads LNHNV; CDR2 reads YYDKDF (reference sequence). For the CDR3, the DNA is TGTGCCACCAGCCCGGAGGGGGAGGACTATGGCTACACCTTC. As protein: CATSPEGEDYGYTF.

The V and J genes are TRBV9 and TRBJ2-7; no clear D. The V end was cut by 3 bases, the J end by 5 bases, with 15 bases between. There are 14 residues in the CDR3. Germline CDR1 reads SGDLS; CDR2 reads YYNGEE. The CDR3 spells CASSGIRAAHEQYF. In DNA form, the CDR3 reads TGTGCCAGCAGCGGAATCCGGGCTGCCCACGAGCAGTACTTC. The whole variable domain, filled in from reference TRBV9 and TRBJ2-7, reads DSGVTQTPKHLITATGQRVTLRCSPRSGDLSVYWYQQSLDQGLQFLIQYYNGEERAKGNILERFSAQQFPDLHSELNLSSLELGDSALYFCASSGIRAAHEQYFGPGTRLTVT.

This clonotype was recorded a few times. J is TRBJ1-6 and V is TRBV28, with 7 nucleotides matching TRBD1. Trimming at V came to 0 bases and at J to 9 bases, leaving 5 bases not matched to a gene. CDR3 length: 15 residues. The germline V gene has CDR1 MDHEN and CDR2 SYDVKM. CDR3 loop: CASSLWTGSLSPLHF. CDR3 coding DNA: TGTGCCAGCAGTTTATGGACAGGGAGTCTTTCACCCCTCCACTTT.

This clonotype was observed a handful of times. This chain uses TRBV7-6 with TRBJ2-5, with a possible D match to TRBD2 (6 bases). Germline V lookup: CDR1 SGHVS, CDR2 FNYEAQ. The CDR3 spans 16 residues. V lost 5 bases and J lost 1, with 17 bases in between. CDR3 in amino acids: CASSGGVLGGQETQYF. In nucleotides, the CDR3 is TGTGCCAGCAGCGGAGGGGTCTTGGGGGGCCAAGAGACCCAGTACTTC.

This clonotype was seen a few times. This rearrangement joins TRBV4-2 to TRBJ2-5, with unresolved D. This CDR3 has 12 amino acids. Trimming removed 1 base at V and 3 bases at J, with 3 bases between. Germline V gives CDR1 LGHNA, CDR2 YNFKEQ. The CDR3: CASSQGKETQYF. The CDR3 DNA sequence: TGTGCCAGCAGCCAAGGAAAAGAGACCCAGTACTTC.

This clonotype was observed a handful of times. This chain's CDR3 is CASRAKTSGYNEQFF. Written as DNA, the CDR3 is TGTGCCAGCAGGGCAAAGACTAGCGGATACAATGAGCAGTTCTTC. This chain links TRBV27 with TRBJ2-1; TRBD2 matches at 9 bases. The V gene end was trimmed by 6 bases and the J gene end by 4 bases; junction bases not matched to a gene: 7. Germline values: CDR1 MNHEY, CDR2 SMNVEV (reference sequence). The CDR3 is 15 amino acids.

This clonotype was detected only a few times. The chain has TRBV5-8 and TRBJ2-1; 8 bases are shared with TRBD2. V gave up 6 bases and J gave up 4 bases; unmatched junction bases: 6. The CDR3 spans 14 residues. Germline CDR1 and CDR2: SGHTS and YDEGEE. The CDR3 here is CASTTGTRYNEQFF. For the CDR3, the DNA is TGTGCCAGCACGACCGGGACTAGATACAATGAGCAGTTCTTC.

CDR3 in DNA: TGCGCCAGCAGACTGGGACTAGCGGGGGCCGTCTCCTCCTACGAGCAGTACTTC. Protein sequence: CASRLGLAGAVSSYEQYF. The rearrangement links TRBV5-1 to TRBJ2-7, with 14 bases that match TRBD2. J was trimmed by 0 bases and V by 5 bases; bases with no gene match: 10. There are 18 residues in the CDR3. Looked up from germline, CDR1 is SGHRS and CDR2 is YFSETQ. Full variable domain (outside the CDR3, taken from reference TRBV5-1 and TRBJ2-7): KAGVTQTPRYLIKTRGQQVTLSCSPISGHRSVSWYQQTPGQGLQFLFEYFSETQRNKGNFPGRFSGRQFSNSRSEMNVSTLELGDSALYLCASRLGLAGAVSSYEQYFGPGTRLTVT.

This clonotype was observed a handful of times. The CDR3 DNA sequence: TGTGCCAGCAGCCAAGGGACAGGGGCCAGGGTCAGAGCAACTAATGAAAAACTGTTTTTT. Its protein product is CASSQGTGARVRATNEKLFF. This chain joins TRBV3-1 and TRBJ1-4; TRBD1 agrees at 9 bases. CDR3 length: 20 amino acids. Germline V gene data show CDR1 as LGHDT and CDR2 as YNNKEL (reference sequence). The V gene end was trimmed by 1 base and the J gene end by 0 bases; junction bases not matched to a gene: 12.

The chain combines TRBV5-1 with TRBJ2-1; 7 positions match TRBD2. This CDR3 has 13 amino acids. Germline assignment: CDR1 SGHRS and CDR2 YFSETQ. Trimming took 4 bases from V and 8 from J; bases not matched to a gene: 6. The CDR3 reads CASSRGVGDEQFF. DNA of the CDR3: TGCGCCAGCAGCCGGGGGGTGGGAGATGAGCAGTTCTTC.

CDR3 nucleotide sequence: TGTGCCAGCAGTTTCCCCCGACAGGAGCTCAACACCGGGGAGCTGTTTTTT. This translates into CASSFPRQELNTGELFF. The rearrangement links TRBV28 to TRBJ2-2, with D tentatively TRBD1 (6 bases). V was trimmed by 3 bases and J by 2 bases, leaving 16 bases between them. Looked up from germline, CDR1 is MDHEN and CDR2 is SYDVKM. The CDR3 sequence is 17 residues long. Drawing the rest from reference TRBV28 and TRBJ2-2, the complete variable domain is DVKVTQSSRYLVKRTGEKVFLECVQDMDHENMFWYRQDPGLGLRLIYFSYDVKMKEKGDIPEGYSVSREKKERFSLILESASTNQTSMYLCASSFPRQELNTGELFFGEGSRLTVL.

The genes are TRBV2 and TRBJ2-5; the match to TRBD1 covers 7 bases. Germline-derived CDR1 and CDR2 are SNHLY and FYNNEI. With V trimmed by 1 base and J by 1 base, 3 bases remained unmatched. The CDR3 length is 15 residues. The CDR3 is CASSEGAGGQETQYF. DNA of the CDR3: TGTGCCAGCAGTGAAGGGGCAGGGGGCCAAGAGACCCAGTACTTC.